These 31 T cell receptor beta chains share one sample of origin, sequenced in a study of beta chain features in type 1 diabetes. Sequenced material consisted of expressed TCRB transcripts (all of the isolated RNA was reverse transcribed). Clones were sequenced by immunoSEQ multiplex PCR, and TCRdb holds only the in-frame ones, with some missing. The sample gives around 430,000 clones, approximately 30% of which show up once; about 0.06% is in the top ten. Sequencing used naive CD4+ T cells from blood. Receptors were obtained from a man aged 18 to 29 in good health.

This clone was seen a handful of times. This chain links TRBV28 with TRBJ2-6; a possible D gene is TRBD2 (6 bases). V was cut by 11 bases and J by 0 bases, with 8 bases left in between. The CDR3 length is 13 residues. CDR1 and CDR2 from the germline V gene are MDHEN and SYDVKM. The CDR3 bases are TGTGCCGCGGGGTTCTCTGGGGCCAACGTCCTGACTTTC. This sequence encodes CAAGFSGANVLTF.

This clone showed up just a few times. V and J are TRBV25-1 and TRBJ2-1; TRBD2 is a possible D gene (6 bases). The CDR3 is made up of 13 amino acids. Germline CDR1 reads MGHDK; CDR2 reads SYGVNS. V was shortened by 6 bases and J by 2 bases, with 8 bases between the two germline ends. CDR3 sequence: CASRVAAYNEQFF. In DNA form, the CDR3 reads TGTGCCAGCAGGGTAGCGGCCTACAATGAGCAGTTCTTC.

This clone was detected a few times. The V gene is TRBV30, the J gene TRBJ2-1; 10 bases align to TRBD2. This CDR3 contains 13 residues. Germline V gene data show CDR1 as GTSNPN and CDR2 as SVGIG (reference sequence). V shed 4 bases and J 7 bases; nucleotides not matched to a gene: 4. CDR3 amino acids: CAWTSGSPNEQFF. In DNA, the CDR3 is TGTGCCTGGACTAGCGGGAGTCCAAATGAGCAGTTCTTC.

This clone was seen a handful of times. The chain has TRBV12-2 and TRBJ2-1. TRBV12-2 is reported as a pseudogene. This CDR3 region has 12 residues. As DNA, the CDR3 is TGTGCAAGTCGCTTCTGGGGTAATGAGCAGTTCTTC. Encoded protein: CASRFWGNEQFF.

The V call is TRBV18, the J call TRBJ2-7, with D perhaps TRBD1 (6 bases). The germline CDR1 and CDR2 sequences are KGHSH and LQKENI. CDR3 length equals 14 residues. The V gene lost 2 bases and the J gene lost 5 bases, with 13 bases spanning the gap. CDR3 bases: TGTGCCAGCTCACCAGCGACAGGCCCCCACGAGCAGTACTTC. Its protein product is CASSPATGPHEQYF.

This clone has just a few counts. The V and J genes are TRBV7-9 and TRBJ1-4; possibly TRBD1 for D (5 bases). The CDR3 runs 15 residues. V was clipped by 10 bases and J by 7 bases, with 22 bases between them. Germline CDR1 SEHNR, CDR2 FQNEAQ (reference sequence). CDR3 amino acids: CAIPNNGGRGEKLFF. The CDR3 DNA sequence: TGTGCCATCCCGAACAATGGGGGTCGGGGTGAAAAACTGTTTTTT.

CDR3 region: CSVETGETQYF. In DNA, the CDR3 is TGCAGCGTTGAGACGGGAGAGACCCAGTACTTC. V gene TRBV29-1 combines with J gene TRBJ2-5; D unclear. This CDR3 is 11 amino acids long. CDR1 is SQVTM, CDR2 ANQGSEA, per germline. Trimming removed 3 bases at V and 4 bases at J, with 6 bases between.

The sample holds a few counts of this clone. This chain connects TRBV29-1 to TRBJ2-5; D is possibly TRBD1 (6 bases). The V end was cut by 6 bases, the J end by 5 bases, with 16 bases between. Germline V lookup: CDR1 SQVTM, CDR2 ANQGSEA. CDR3 length: 13 residues. In nucleotides, the CDR3 is TGCAGCGTCCACCGGGACAAGGGGGAGACCCAGTACTTC. Amino acids: CSVHRDKGETQYF.

This clone was detected a few times. The chain combines TRBV2 with TRBJ2-3; D possibly matches TRBD1 or TRBD2 (5 bases each). Germline CDR1 reads SNHLY; CDR2 reads FYNNEI. The CDR3 length is 11 residues. Trimming removed 7 bases at V and 6 bases at J, with 8 bases between. In nucleotides, the CDR3 is TGTGCCAGCACCCGGGACGATACGCAGTATTTT. This encodes CASTRDDTQYF.

This chain uses TRBV15 with TRBJ2-1; TRBD2 matches 12 bases. This CDR3 has 14 residues. Germline loops: CDR1 LNHNV, CDR2 YYDKDF (reference sequence). V was clipped by 1 base and J by 12 bases; unmatched bases: 4. CDR3 nucleotides: TGTGCCACCAGCAGAGTACTAGCGGGAGGTTGGCAGTTCTTC. Encoded protein: CATSRVLAGGWQFF.

V usage is TRBV25-1 and J usage is TRBJ2-7; possibly TRBD2 for D (5 bases). Germline V CDR1 and CDR2: MGHDK, SYGVNS. The CDR3 has 12 residues. Trimming removed 6 bases from V and 2 bases from J, with 8 bases in between. The DNA for the CDR3 is TGTGCCAGCAGCCGGGATACCTACGAGCAGTACTTC. Its protein product is CASSRDTYEQYF.

There are a few counts of this clone. The chain couples TRBV5-1 to TRBJ2-3; 7 bases line up with TRBD1. Looked up from germline, CDR1 is SGHRS and CDR2 is YFSETQ. This CDR3 is 14 amino acids long. The ends lost 5 bases at V and 2 bases at J; junction bases unmatched: 5. The chain's CDR3 is CASREQGSTDTQYF. The CDR3 DNA reads TGCGCCAGCAGGGAACAGGGGTCCACAGATACGCAGTATTTT.

The chain couples TRBV4-1 to TRBJ2-7; 12 bases map to TRBD2. The V and J ends lost 3 bases and 4 bases, in that order; junction bases with no gene match: 7. CDR1 and CDR2 from the germline V gene are MGHRA and YSYEKL. The CDR3 length is 16 residues. CDR3 nucleotides: TGCGCCAGCAGCCAGACCCTAGCGGGAGGGTTTTACGAGCAGTACTTC. Translated, it gives CASSQTLAGGFYEQYF.

The genes are TRBV11-2 and TRBJ2-3; D is undetermined. Germline V CDR1 and CDR2: SGHAT, FQNNGV. This CDR3 is 12 amino acids long. V gave up 5 bases and J gave up 6 bases, with 9 bases separating them. CDR3 coding DNA: TGTGCCAGCAGCCCCATTATGGATACGCAGTATTTT. Its protein is CASSPIMDTQYF. The full variable domain, completed using reference TRBV11-2 and TRBJ2-3, is EAGVAQSPRYKIIEKRQSVAFWCNPISGHATLYWYQQILGQGPKLLIQFQNNGVVDDSQLPKDRFSAERLKGVDSTLKIQPAKLEDSAVYLCASSPIMDTQYFGPGTRLTVL.

This clone has more than one count but fewer than ten. This sequence joins TRBV15 and TRBJ2-7; D unresolved. The V end was cut by 1 base, the J end by 11 bases, with 15 bases between. The CDR3 length is 13 residues. Germline V gene data show CDR1 as LNHNV and CDR2 as YYDKDF (reference sequence). This CDR3 reads CATSRVYQKEKYF. CDR3 bases: TGTGCCACCAGCAGAGTTTACCAAAAGGAGAAGTACTTC.

The V and J genes are TRBV30 and TRBJ2-6; D may be TRBD1 (5 bases). Between the trimmed V and J ends, which lost 3 bases and 0 bases, there was a span of 12 bases. This CDR3 has 16 residues. Germline lookup yields CDR1 GTSNPN and CDR2 SVGIG (reference sequence). The CDR3 spells CAWSEGVRSGANVLTF. The CDR3 DNA reads as TGTGCCTGGAGCGAAGGGGTTCGCTCTGGGGCCAACGTCCTGACTTTC.

This clone turned up a few times. CDR3 coding DNA: TGTGCCAGCAGCGTAGGAATTAGCGGGAGCTCCTACGAGCAGTACTTC. It specifies CASSVGISGSSYEQYF. The chain combines TRBV9 with TRBJ2-7, with TRBD2 matching over 9 bases. The trim removed 0 bases at V and 0 bases at J, leaving 4 bases unmatched. Germline V gene data show CDR1 as SGDLS and CDR2 as YYNGEE. The CDR3 is 16 residues long.

J is TRBJ2-2 and V is TRBV30; tentatively, D is TRBD2 (5 bases). CDR1 is GTSNPN, CDR2 SVGIG, per germline (reference sequence). The CDR3 extends over 13 amino acids. V shed 8 bases and J shed 6 bases, with 16 bases lying between them. The CDR3 DNA reads TGTGCCCTTCGGGGTGTTTCGGCCGGGGAGCTGTTTTTT. Translated: CALRGVSAGELFF.

The chain combines TRBV7-3 with TRBJ1-4, with 7 positions matching TRBD1. The CDR3 contains 13 residues. The V gene's germline CDR1 is SGHTA and CDR2 FQGTGA. With 7 bases clipped from V and 8 bases from J, the junction kept 7 bases outside the gene matches. The CDR3 coding sequence is TGTGCCAGCACCCCTTACAGGGGCGAAAAACTGTTTTTT. Protein: CASTPYRGEKLFF. Combining the CDR3 with reference TRBV7-3 and TRBJ1-4 gives the whole variable domain GAGVSQTPSNKVTEKGKYVELRCDPISGHTALYWYRQSLGQGPEFLIYFQGTGAADDSGLPNDRFFAVRPEGSVSTLKIQRTERGDSAVYLCASTPYRGEKLFFGSGTQLSVL.

A few counts support this clone. This chain's CDR3 is CASREGTGYGYTF. The CDR3 DNA sequence: TGTGCCAGCAGAGAGGGGACCGGCTATGGCTACACCTTC. The rearrangement links TRBV28 to TRBJ1-2; weak D call: TRBD1 (5 bases). Per the germline V gene, CDR1 is MDHEN and CDR2 is SYDVKM. V lost 6 bases and J 4 bases, leaving 12 bases between the germline ends. CDR3 length: 13 amino acids.

In this sample, this clone turned up a few times. This chain uses TRBV18 with TRBJ2-7, with unresolved D. V was trimmed by 3 bases and J by 4 bases, leaving 16 bases between them. Looked up from germline, CDR1 is KGHSH and CDR2 is LQKENI. The CDR3 extends over 15 amino acids. The CDR3 here is CASSPDLVARYEQYF. CDR3 coding DNA: TGTGCCAGCTCACCCGATTTAGTTGCCCGATACGAGCAGTACTTC.

This clone was seen a few times. Other DNA sequences of this sample code for an identical CDR3. The chain carries TRBV15 and TRBJ2-7; D call uncertain. The CDR3 is 13 amino acids. Trimming cost V 0 bases and J 1 base, with 4 bases left between them. Germline CDR1 and CDR2: LNHNV and YYDKDF (reference sequence). The CDR3 spells CATSREGSYEQYF. The CDR3 nucleotides are TGTGCCACCAGCAGAGAGGGGTCCTACGAGCAGTACTTC.

The V and J genes are TRBV4-3 and TRBJ2-2, with D possibly TRBD2 on 7 matching bases. V lost 5 bases and J lost 3, with 16 bases in between. The CDR3 extends over 16 amino acids. Germline CDR1 and CDR2: LGHNA and YSLEER. The CDR3 DNA sequence: TGCGCCAGCAGCACCTTCAGCGGGACACACACCGGGGAGCTGTTTTTT. Its translation: CASSTFSGTHTGELFF.

The V gene is TRBV7-2, the J gene TRBJ1-3, with unresolved D. Germline CDR1 SGHTA, CDR2 FQGNSA. V lost 6 bases and J 2 bases, leaving 8 bases between the germline ends. The CDR3 runs 13 residues. For the CDR3, the DNA is TGTGCCAGCAGTTCCCTGGCTGGAAACACCATATATTTT. Its translation: CASSSLAGNTIYF.

V and J are TRBV5-1 and TRBJ2-3; D uncertain. The CDR3 is made up of 13 amino acids. V was trimmed by 4 bases and J by 0 bases, leaving 6 bases between them. The V gene's germline CDR1 is SGHRS and CDR2 YFSETQ. This CDR3 reads CASSPSSTDTQYF. CDR3 bases: TGCGCCAGCAGCCCATCTAGCACAGATACGCAGTATTTT.

The chain recombines TRBV5-1 with TRBJ2-1, with D uncertain. Germline V CDR1 and CDR2: SGHRS, YFSETQ. Trimming left V 1 base short and J 5 bases short, with 10 bases between. The CDR3 totals 14 residues. CDR3: CASSLISGNNEQFF. The CDR3 DNA reads as TGCGCCAGCAGCTTGATCAGTGGGAACAATGAGCAGTTCTTC.

This clone was counted between two and nine times. The J gene is TRBJ2-5, the V gene TRBV11-2, with 8 bases that match TRBD1. Trimming cost V 5 bases and J 3 bases; bases outside gene matches: 2. The germline gives CDR1 SGHAT, CDR2 FQNNGV. CDR3 length: 13 amino acids. The CDR3 sequence: CASSVTGEETQYF. The CDR3 DNA reads TGTGCCAGCAGCGTGACAGGGGAAGAGACCCAGTACTTC. Using reference TRBV11-2 and TRBJ2-5 for the parts outside the CDR3, the full variable domain is EAGVAQSPRYKIIEKRQSVAFWCNPISGHATLYWYQQILGQGPKLLIQFQNNGVVDDSQLPKDRFSAERLKGVDSTLKIQPAKLEDSAVYLCASSVTGEETQYFGPGTRLLVL.

This clone was observed a few times. The gene calls are TRBV27 and TRBJ1-1, with D tentatively TRBD1 (6 bases). The CDR3 is made up of 15 amino acids. Trimming stripped 3 bases from V and 1 base from J, with 12 bases between. Germline assignment: CDR1 MNHEY and CDR2 SMNVEV (reference sequence). CDR3 DNA sequence: TGTGCCAGCAGTTTTTACAGGGCAGGGAACACTGAAGCTTTCTTT. This sequence encodes CASSFYRAGNTEAFF.

This chain joins TRBV14 and TRBJ1-1, with D uncertain. CDR1 and CDR2 (germline): SGHDN, FVKESK. This CDR3 is built from 14 residues. Trimming cost V 5 bases and J 1 base, with 11 bases left between them. CDR3 sequence: CASSSGFPNTEAFF. In nucleotides, the CDR3 is TGTGCCAGCAGCTCCGGGTTCCCGAACACTGAAGCTTTCTTT.

The V call is TRBV7-9, the J call TRBJ1-2; no clear D gene. Germline V gene sequence: CDR1 SEHNR, CDR2 FQNEAQ (reference sequence). Trimming took off 6 bases at V and 8 bases at J, with 10 bases between the two ends. CDR3 length: 11 residues. CDR3 protein: CASRPEVGYTF. CDR3 nucleotide sequence: TGTGCCAGCAGGCCAGAAGTAGGCTACACCTTC. The full variable domain, rest sourced from reference TRBV7-9 and TRBJ1-2, is DTGVSQNPRHKITKRGQNVTFRCDPISEHNRLYWYRQTLGQGPEFLTYFQNEAQLEKSRLLSDRFSAERPKGSFSTLEIQRTEQGDSAMYLCASRPEVGYTFGSGTRLTVV.

This clone was observed a few times. This chain links TRBV23-1 with TRBJ2-2, with D perhaps matching TRBD1 (6 bases). TRBV23-1 is an ORF for which the function is uncertain. V lost 0 bases, J lost 0 bases, and 11 bases lay in between. This CDR3 is built from 17 residues. CDR3 DNA: TGCGCCAGCAGTCAATCCCCCGGGACATCGAACACCGGGGAGCTGTTTTTT. Translation: CASSQSPGTSNTGELFF.